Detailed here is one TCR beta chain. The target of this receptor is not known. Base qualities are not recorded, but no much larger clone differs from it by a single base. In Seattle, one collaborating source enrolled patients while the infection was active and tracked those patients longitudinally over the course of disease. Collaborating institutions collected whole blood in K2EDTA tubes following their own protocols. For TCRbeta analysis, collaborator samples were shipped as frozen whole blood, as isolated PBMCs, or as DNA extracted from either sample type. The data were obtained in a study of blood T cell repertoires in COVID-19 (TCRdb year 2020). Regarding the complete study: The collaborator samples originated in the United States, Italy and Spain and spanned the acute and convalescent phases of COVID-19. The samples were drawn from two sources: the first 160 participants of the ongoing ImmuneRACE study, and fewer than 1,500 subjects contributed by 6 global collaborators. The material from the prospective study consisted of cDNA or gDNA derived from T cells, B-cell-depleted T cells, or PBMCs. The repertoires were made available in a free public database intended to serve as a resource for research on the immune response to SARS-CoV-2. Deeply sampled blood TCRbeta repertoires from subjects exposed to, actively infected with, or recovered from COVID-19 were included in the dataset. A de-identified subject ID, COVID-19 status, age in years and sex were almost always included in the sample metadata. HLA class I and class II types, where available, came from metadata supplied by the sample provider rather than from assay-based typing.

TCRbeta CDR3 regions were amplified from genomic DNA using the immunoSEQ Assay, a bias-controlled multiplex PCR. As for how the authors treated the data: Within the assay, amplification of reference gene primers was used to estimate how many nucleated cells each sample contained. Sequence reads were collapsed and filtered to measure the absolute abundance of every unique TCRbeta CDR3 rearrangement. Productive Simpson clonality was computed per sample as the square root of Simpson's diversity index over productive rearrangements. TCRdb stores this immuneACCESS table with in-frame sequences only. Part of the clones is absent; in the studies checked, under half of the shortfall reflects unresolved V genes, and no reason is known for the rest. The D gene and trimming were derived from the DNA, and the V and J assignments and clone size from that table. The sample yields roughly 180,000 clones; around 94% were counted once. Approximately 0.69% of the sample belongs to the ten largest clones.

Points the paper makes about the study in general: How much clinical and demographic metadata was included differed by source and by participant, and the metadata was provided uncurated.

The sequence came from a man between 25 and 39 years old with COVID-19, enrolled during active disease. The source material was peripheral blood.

This receptor has the CDR3 CASSLVGTSVVHEQYF. Here is the DNA: TGTGCCAGCAGCTTAGTGGGGACTAGCGTCGTCCACGAGCAGTACTTC. The sequence is built from TRBV11-2 and TRBJ2-7; TRBD2 lines up with 10 middle nucleotides. V is cut back by 1 base and J by 5 bases, with 8 bases in the junction unmatched. The germline V gene gives CDR1 as SGHAT and CDR2 as FQNNGV. The CDR3 goes from the cysteine to the phenylalanine over 16 residues. Just CDR3 DNA is preserved here, 48 bases in frame from base 1.